This TCR beta chain was profiled in a study of shared clonotypes between healthy human individuals (dated by TCRdb to 2019 to 2021). A note on the overall study: The cohort comprised a couple of women and a few men aged 18 to 49 years. For each donor, CD4 naive and CD4 memory were each given three plates, CD8 naive was given two plates, and CD8 memory was given one plate. To estimate repertoire size and how much clonotype sharing occurs between individuals, the study deeply sequenced the blood TCR repertoires of about five healthy adults. To increase sequencing depth and limit assay-specific biases, TCR repertoire library preparation and sequencing were carried out by different laboratories using diverse techniques. Leukapheresis yielded between about 0.94 and 9 billion PBMCs per donor.

Measured from the cysteine to the phenylalanine, the CDR3 is 15 residues long. Just the 45-base CDR3 DNA is kept, in frame starting at base 1. Taken from the germline V gene, the CDR1 and CDR2 loops are SGHTA and FQGNSA. After removal of 5 bases from V and 3 bases from J, the junction retains 9 bases not matched to a gene. Donors were healthy HIV-negative adults with no recently reported acute infections or vaccinations. Every donor was a Caucasian adult residing in Nashville, Tennessee, USA. CD4+ T cells were enriched by magnetic negative selection, after which naive cells were positively selected on CD45RA and the negative fraction was taken as the memory subset. Blood was collected by leukapheresis, and PBMCs were isolated by Ficoll-Histopaque density gradient centrifugation and then cryopreserved in liquid nitrogen vapor phase. Analytical flow cytometry was used to check the purity and quantity of every magnetically sorted T cell population. Genomic DNA was isolated from every sorted fraction and measured by UV absorbance on a Nanodrop 2000c.

What the work shows at the level of the full study, not this receptor alone: Compared with non-shared clonotypes, clonotypes shared by all four sorted-subset donors had higher generation probabilities. Pairwise subsampling led to the expectation that sequencing depth would affect the degree of clonotype sharing among donors. Naive subsets generally had larger estimated clonotype richness than memory subsets did. Because the study included a small number of donors, the genetic and exposure-history diversity represented was limited. Across a handful of donors, approximately 4.9% of naive CD4, 3.5% of naive CD8, approximately 2.5% of memory CD4, and 0.3% to 0.45% of memory CD8 clonotypes were shared. Sampling was restricted to blood, and TCR repertoires in tissues likely differ from the TCR repertoires found in blood. Incomplete sequencing was indicated by rarefaction of sorted-subset datasets, despite the large sequencing depth.

Using the deep immunoSEQ assay, multiplex PCR amplified TCR CDR3 regions from genomic DNA. Genomic DNA extracted from each cell subset was distributed evenly over all wells of several immunoSEQ 96-well plates, and each plate served as one replicate. Each replicate PCR for sorted subsets received about 0.2 ug genomic DNA, equal to around 32,000 T cell genomes. Purified libraries were measured with a Qubit 3.0 fluorometer, size-checked on a Bioanalyzer 2100, and measured again with the KAPA Library Quantification kit. A separate single-read 150-cycle Illumina NextSeq 550 flow cell was used to sequence each immunoSEQ 96-well plate. Per the original workflow: Because the immunoSEQ output included only junctional sequences and no quality scores, the filtering could not be the same as the filtering used for full-length reads. To assign V/J genes and CDR3, sequences were annotated against IMGT germline references using PyIR, a Python wrapper for IgBLAST v1.9. Any read was removed if the V/J assignment was weak (E-value above 1e-6), the CDR3 was missing, or the read contained stop codons, out-of-frame junctions, or ambiguous translated residues. V3J clonotypes were defined as sequences sharing an identical inferred V gene, J gene, and CDR3 amino acid sequence. To compute the percentage overlap between repertoires, the number of shared unique clonotypes was divided by the size of the smaller repertoire. Repertoire richness was assessed with RTK rarefaction, the Chao1 estimator, and Recon v2.1 estimates of unobserved clonotypes. For all TCRbeta clonotypes obtained by the gDNA method from a few donors, generation probabilities were computed with OLGA. Here the immuneACCESS table is served through TCRdb, limited to in-frame sequences with V and J called. Missing clones are a known gap in these copies; in checked studies unresolved V genes cover under half, and the rest lacks a known reason. V, J and clone size derive from that table, while D and trimming were established from the DNA sequence. For this sample the table gives 2 million to 2.5 million clones, of which 90% to 97% were detected only once. The ten largest make up 0.13% of the sample.

With respect to this clone: Its target antigen remains unknown. Within one base of it there is no much larger clone, and no base qualities were kept.

Recombination linked TRBV7-2 to TRBJ2-5; TRBD1 lines up with 7 middle nucleotides. Sequencing used naive CD4+ T cells sorted from blood. What the cell subset or site label conveys for this sample: CD45RA+ positively selected. The TCR was taken from a man between 18 and 35 years old in good health. The DNA sequence is TGTGCCAGCAGCATCTACAGGGGTCCCGAAGAGACCCAGTACTTC. Its coded protein is CASSIYRGPEETQYF.